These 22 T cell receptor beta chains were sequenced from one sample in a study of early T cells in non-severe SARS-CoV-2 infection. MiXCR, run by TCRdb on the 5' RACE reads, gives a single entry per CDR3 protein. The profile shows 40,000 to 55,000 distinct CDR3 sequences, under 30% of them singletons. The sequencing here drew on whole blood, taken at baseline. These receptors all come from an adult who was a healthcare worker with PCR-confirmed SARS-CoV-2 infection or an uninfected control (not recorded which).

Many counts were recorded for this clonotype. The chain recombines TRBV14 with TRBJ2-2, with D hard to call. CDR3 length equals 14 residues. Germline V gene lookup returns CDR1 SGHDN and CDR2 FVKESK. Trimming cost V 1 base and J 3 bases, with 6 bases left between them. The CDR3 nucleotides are TGTGCCAGCAGCCAAGTTGAGTACACCGGGGAGCTGTTTTTT. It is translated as CASSQVEYTGELFF.

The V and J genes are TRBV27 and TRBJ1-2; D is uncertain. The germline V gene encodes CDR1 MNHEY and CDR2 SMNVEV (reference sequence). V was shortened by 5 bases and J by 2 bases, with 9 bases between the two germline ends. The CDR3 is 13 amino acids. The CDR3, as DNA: TGTGCCAGCAGTCACGGACGGAACTATGGCTACACCTTC. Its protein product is CASSHGRNYGYTF.

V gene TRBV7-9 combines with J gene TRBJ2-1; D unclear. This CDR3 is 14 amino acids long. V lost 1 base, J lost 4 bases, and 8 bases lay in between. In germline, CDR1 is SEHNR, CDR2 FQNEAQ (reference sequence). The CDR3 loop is CASSLGTAYNEQFF. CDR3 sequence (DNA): TGTGCCAGCAGCTTAGGTACAGCATACAATGAGCAGTTCTTC.

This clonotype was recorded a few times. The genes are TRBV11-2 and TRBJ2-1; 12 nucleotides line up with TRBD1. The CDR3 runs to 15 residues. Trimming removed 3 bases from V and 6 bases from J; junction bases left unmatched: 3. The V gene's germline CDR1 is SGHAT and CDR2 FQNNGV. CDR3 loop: CASSLGQGAFNEQFF. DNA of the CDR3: TGTGCCAGCAGCTTGGGACAGGGGGCTTTCAATGAGCAGTTCTTC. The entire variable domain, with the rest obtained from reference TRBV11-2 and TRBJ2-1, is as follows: EAGVAQSPRYKIIEKRQSVAFWCNPISGHATLYWYQQILGQGPKLLIQFQNNGVVDDSQLPKDRFSAERLKGVDSTLKIQPAKLEDSAVYLCASSLGQGAFNEQFFGPGTRLTVL.

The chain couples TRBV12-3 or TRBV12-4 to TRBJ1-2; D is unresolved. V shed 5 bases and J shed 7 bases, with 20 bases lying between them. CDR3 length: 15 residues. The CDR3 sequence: CASSPPGRRQSGYTF. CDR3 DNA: TGTGCCAGCAGTCCTCCCGGTAGGCGGCAATCTGGCTACACCTTC.

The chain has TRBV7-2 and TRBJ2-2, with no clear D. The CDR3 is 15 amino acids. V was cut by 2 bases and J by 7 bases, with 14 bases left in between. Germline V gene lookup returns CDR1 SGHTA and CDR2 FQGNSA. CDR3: CASSLTLLGNGELFF. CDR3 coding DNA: TGTGCCAGCAGCTTAACGTTGCTGGGGAACGGGGAGCTGTTTTTT.

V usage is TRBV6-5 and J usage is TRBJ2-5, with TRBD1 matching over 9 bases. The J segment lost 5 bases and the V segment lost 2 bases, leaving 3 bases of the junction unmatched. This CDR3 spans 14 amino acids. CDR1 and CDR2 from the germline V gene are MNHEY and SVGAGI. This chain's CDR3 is CASSYTTGGETQYF. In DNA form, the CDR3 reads TGTGCCAGCAGTTACACTACAGGGGGCGAGACCCAGTACTTC.

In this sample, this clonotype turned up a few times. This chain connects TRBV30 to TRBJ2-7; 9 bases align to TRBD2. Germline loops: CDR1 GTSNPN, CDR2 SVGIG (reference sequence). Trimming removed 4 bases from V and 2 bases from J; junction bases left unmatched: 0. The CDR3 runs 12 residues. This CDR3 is CAWTSGAYEQYF. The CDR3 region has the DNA TGTGCCTGGACTAGCGGGGCCTACGAGCAGTACTTC.

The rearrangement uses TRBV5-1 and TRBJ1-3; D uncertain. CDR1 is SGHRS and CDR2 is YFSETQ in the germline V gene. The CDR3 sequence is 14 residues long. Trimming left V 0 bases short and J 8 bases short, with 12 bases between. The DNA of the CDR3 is TGCGCCAGCAGCTTGGCCAGTTCGCAGGACACCATATATTTT. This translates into CASSLASSQDTIYF.

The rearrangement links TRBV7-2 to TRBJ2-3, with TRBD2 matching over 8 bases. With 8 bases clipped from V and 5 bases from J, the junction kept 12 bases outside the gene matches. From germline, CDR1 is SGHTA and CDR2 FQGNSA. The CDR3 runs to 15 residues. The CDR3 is CASGFQRGPGDTQYF. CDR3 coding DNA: TGTGCCAGCGGATTTCAGCGGGGGCCGGGAGATACGCAGTATTTT.

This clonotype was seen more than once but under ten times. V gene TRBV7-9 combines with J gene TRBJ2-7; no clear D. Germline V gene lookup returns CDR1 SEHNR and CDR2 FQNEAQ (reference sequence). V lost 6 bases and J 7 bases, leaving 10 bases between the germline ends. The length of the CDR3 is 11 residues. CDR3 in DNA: TGTGCCAGCAGTTGGAATCGAGAGCAGTACTTC. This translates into CASSWNREQYF. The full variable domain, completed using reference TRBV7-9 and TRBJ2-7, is DTGVSQNPRHKITKRGQNVTFRCDPISEHNRLYWYRQTLGQGPEFLTYFQNEAQLEKSRLLSDRFSAERPKGSFSTLEIQRTEQGDSAMYLCASSWNREQYFGPGTRLTVT.

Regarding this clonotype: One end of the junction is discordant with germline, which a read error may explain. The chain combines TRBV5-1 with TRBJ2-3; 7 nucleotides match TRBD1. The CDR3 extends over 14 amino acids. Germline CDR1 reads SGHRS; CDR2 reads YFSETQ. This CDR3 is CASSFDPGTATQYF. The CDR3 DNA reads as TGCGCCAGCAGCTTTGACCCGGGGACAGCTACGCAGTATTTT. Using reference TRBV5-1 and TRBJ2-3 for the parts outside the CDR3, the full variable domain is KAGVTQTPRYLIKTRGQQVTLSCSPISGHRSVSWYQQTPGQGLQFLFEYFSETQRNKGNFPGRFSGRQFSNSRSEMNVSTLELGDSALYLCASSFDPGTATQYFGPGTRLTVL.

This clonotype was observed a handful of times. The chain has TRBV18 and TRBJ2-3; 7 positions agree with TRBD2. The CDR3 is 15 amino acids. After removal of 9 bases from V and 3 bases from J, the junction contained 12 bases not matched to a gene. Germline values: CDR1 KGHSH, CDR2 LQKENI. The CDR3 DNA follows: TGTGCCAGTTCCGTCGCGGCGGGGGTAACAGATACGCAGTATTTT. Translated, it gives CASSVAAGVTDTQYF.

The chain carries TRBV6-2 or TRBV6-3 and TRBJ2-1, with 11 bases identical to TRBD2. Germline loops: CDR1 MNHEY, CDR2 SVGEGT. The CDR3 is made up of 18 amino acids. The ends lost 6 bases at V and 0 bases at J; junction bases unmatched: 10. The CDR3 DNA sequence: TGTGCCAGCAGCCCCACTAGCGGGGGACACCGCTCCTACAATGAGCAGTTCTTC. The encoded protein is CASSPTSGGHRSYNEQFF.

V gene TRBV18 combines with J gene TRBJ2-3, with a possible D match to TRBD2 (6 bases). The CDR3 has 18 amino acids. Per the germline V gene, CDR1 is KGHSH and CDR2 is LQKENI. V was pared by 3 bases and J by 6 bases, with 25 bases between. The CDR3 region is CASSPLPTGTSTPDTQYF. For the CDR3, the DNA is TGTGCCAGCTCACCCTTGCCCACCGGGACTTCGACTCCGGATACGCAGTATTTT. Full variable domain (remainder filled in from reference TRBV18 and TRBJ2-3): NAGVMQNPRHLVRRRGQEARLRCSPMKGHSHVYWYRQLPEEGLKFMVYLQKENIIDESGMPKERFSAEFPKEGPSILRIQQVVRGDSAAYFCASSPLPTGTSTPDTQYFGPGTRLTVL.

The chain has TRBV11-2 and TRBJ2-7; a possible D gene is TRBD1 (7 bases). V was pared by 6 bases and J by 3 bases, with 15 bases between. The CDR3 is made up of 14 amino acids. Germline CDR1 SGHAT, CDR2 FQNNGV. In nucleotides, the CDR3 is TGTGCCAGCAGGGACGGGACAGCGGGCTACGAGCAGTACTTC. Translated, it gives CASRDGTAGYEQYF.

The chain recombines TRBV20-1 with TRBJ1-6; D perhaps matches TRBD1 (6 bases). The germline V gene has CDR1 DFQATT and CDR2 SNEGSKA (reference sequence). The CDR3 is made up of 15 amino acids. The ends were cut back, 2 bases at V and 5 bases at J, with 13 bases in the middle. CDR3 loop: CSARPPGAHNSPLHF. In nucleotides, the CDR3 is TGCAGTGCTAGACCCCCAGGGGCGCATAATTCACCCCTCCACTTT.

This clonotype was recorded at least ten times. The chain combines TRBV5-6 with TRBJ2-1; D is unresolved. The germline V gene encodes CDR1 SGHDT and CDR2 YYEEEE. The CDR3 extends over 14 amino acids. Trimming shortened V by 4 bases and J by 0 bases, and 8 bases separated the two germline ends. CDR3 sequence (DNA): TGTGCCAGCAGCCTCTCTAGCTCCTACAATGAGCAGTTCTTC. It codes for CASSLSSSYNEQFF.

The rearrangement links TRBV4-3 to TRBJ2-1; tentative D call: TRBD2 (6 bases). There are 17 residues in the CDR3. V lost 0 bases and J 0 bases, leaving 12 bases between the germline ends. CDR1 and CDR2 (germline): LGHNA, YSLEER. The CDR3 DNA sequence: TGCGCCAGCAGCCAAGATATGACTAGGAGCTCCTACAATGAGCAGTTCTTC. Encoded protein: CASSQDMTRSSYNEQFF.

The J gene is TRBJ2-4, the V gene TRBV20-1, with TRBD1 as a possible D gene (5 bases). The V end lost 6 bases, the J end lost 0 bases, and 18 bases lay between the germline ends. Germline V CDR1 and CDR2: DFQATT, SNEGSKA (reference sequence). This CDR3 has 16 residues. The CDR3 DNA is TGCAGTGCCTCCCCCGTACAGGTCTTAGCCAAAAACATTCAGTACTTC. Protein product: CSASPVQVLAKNIQYF.

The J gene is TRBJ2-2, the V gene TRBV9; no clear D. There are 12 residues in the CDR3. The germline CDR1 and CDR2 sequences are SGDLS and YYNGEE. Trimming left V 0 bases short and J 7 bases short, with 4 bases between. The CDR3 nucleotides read TGTGCCAGCAGCGTAGATGTCGGGGAGCTGTTTTTT. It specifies CASSVDVGELFF.

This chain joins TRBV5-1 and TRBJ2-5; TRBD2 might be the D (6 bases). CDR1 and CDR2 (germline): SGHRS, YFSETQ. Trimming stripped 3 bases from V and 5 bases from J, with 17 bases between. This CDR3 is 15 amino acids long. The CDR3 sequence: CASSSLGSGGETQYF. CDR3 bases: TGCGCCAGCAGCTCGCTGGGTAGCGGTGGGGAGACCCAGTACTTC.